These 22 T cell receptor beta chains were sequenced from one sample in a study of CXCR3-negative and CXCR3-positive naive CD8 T cells. Whole-study results and caveats: Against CXCR3-negative naive cells, CXCR3-positive naive cells showed more hydrophobic TRB CDR3s.

UMI-tagged TRB cDNA libraries were built via 5' RACE. From its re-call of the 5' RACE reads, TCRdb lists each CDR3 protein once, without DNA. This table holds 49,000 or so distinct CDR3 sequences. Antigen specificity for these receptors is unknown. Sequencing was carried out using naive CXCR3+ CD8+ T cells from blood. Noted subset: CD45RO-CCR7+CD27+CD95- naive CD8+ T cells expressing CXCR3 (TNR3+). These receptors all come from a human donor in good health. Some clones in this sample may be carry-over from other donors' samples.

The rearrangement uses TRBV7-3 and TRBJ1-2; the D call of TRBD1 rests on TCRdb alone, since no DNA is present to check it. CDR3 size: 14 residues. Germline V CDR1 and CDR2: SGHTA, FQGTGA. CDR3 residues: CASTRGGARDGYTF.

The CDR3 region is CASSESVLGRFEETQYF. This rearrangement joins TRBV10-1 to TRBJ2-5; there is no DNA to check the TCRdb D call of TRBD1. CDR3 length: 17 amino acids. The V gene's germline CDR1 is WNHNN and CDR2 SYGVQD (reference sequence).

The rearrangement links TRBV20-1 to TRBJ2-4; the TCRdb call, TRBD1, lacks DNA for checking. The CDR3 runs 13 residues. The germline V gene encodes CDR1 DFQATT and CDR2 SNEGSKA (reference sequence). The CDR3 sequence is CSARRVGETGQYF.

This sequence joins TRBV20-1 and TRBJ2-1; TCRdb's D call of TRBD2 is untestable without DNA. The CDR3 covers 14 residues. Germline V gives CDR1 DFQATT, CDR2 SNEGSKA (reference sequence). The CDR3 protein is CSARTSGDYNEQFF.

The chain employs TRBV6-2 or TRBV6-3 and TRBJ2-5; no DNA is available, so the TRBD2 call from TCRdb remains unchecked. In germline, CDR1 is MNHEY, CDR2 SVGEGT. CDR3 length: 13 residues. This CDR3 is CASSLSEEETQYF.

The V gene is TRBV15, the J gene TRBJ1-5; the D call from TCRdb, TRBD1, cannot be confirmed without DNA. The CDR3 loop spans 14 amino acids. CDR1 LNHNV and CDR2 YYDKDF come from the germline V gene (reference sequence). CDR3 sequence: CATSGRQGYQPQHF.

V usage is TRBV29-1 and J usage is TRBJ2-7; as DNA is missing, the TRBD1 call by TCRdb cannot be tested. This CDR3 spans 12 amino acids. Per germline, CDR1 SQVTM and CDR2 ANQGSEA. CDR3 loop: CSVEAGAYEQYF.

This rearrangement joins TRBV15 to TRBJ2-3; TCRdb calls TRBD2, which cannot be checked without DNA. The germline CDR1 and CDR2 sequences are LNHNV and YYDKDF (reference sequence). The CDR3 loop spans 15 amino acids. The CDR3 reads CATSPTSRGTDTQYF. The variable domain in full, completed from reference TRBV15 and TRBJ2-3, reads DAMVIQNPRYQVTQFGKPVTLSCSQTLNHNVMYWYQQKSSQAPKLLFHYYDKDFNNEADTPDNFQSRRPNTSFCFLDIRSPGLGDTAMYLCATSPTSRGTDTQYFGPGTRLTVL.

The V call is TRBV20-1, the J call TRBJ1-1; TCRdb's D gene call, TRBD1, goes unchecked for lack of DNA. The CDR3 runs 13 residues. From germline, CDR1 is DFQATT and CDR2 SNEGSKA (reference sequence). This CDR3 reads CSARDPGGTQAFF.

The chain's CDR3 is CASSLSPTGRDLKTQYF. The chain carries TRBV7-8 and TRBJ2-5; there is no DNA to check the TCRdb D call of TRBD2. The CDR3 consists of 17 residues. CDR1 is SGHVS, CDR2 FQNEAQ, per germline.

This chain connects TRBV7-6 to TRBJ2-7; the TCRdb D gene call, TRBD1, has no DNA to confirm it. Germline-derived CDR1 and CDR2 are SGHVS and FNYEAQ. The length of the CDR3 is 13 residues. CDR3 protein: CASSSLTGSEQYF.

The chain has TRBV7-8 and TRBJ2-5; TCRdb's assignment of TRBD2 cannot be checked, as there is no DNA. The CDR3 covers 17 residues. Per germline, CDR1 SGHVS and CDR2 FQNEAQ. CDR3 protein: CASSQPGLARYQETQYF.

This chain connects TRBV19 to TRBJ1-1. CDR1 LNHDA and CDR2 SQIVND come from the germline V gene (reference sequence). The length of the CDR3 is 12 residues. CDR3 sequence reads: CASSNEGYEAFF.

The rearrangement joins TRBV28 to TRBJ2-1; the D call of TRBD1 rests on TCRdb alone, since no DNA is present to check it. CDR1 is MDHEN, CDR2 SYDVKM, per germline. The CDR3 consists of 15 residues. Here the CDR3 reads CATEEDRGSYNEQFF.

The chain recombines TRBV20-1 with TRBJ2-3; TCRdb lists TRBD2, though no DNA is available to test this call. This CDR3 has 13 residues. CDR1 DFQATT and CDR2 SNEGSKA come from the germline V gene (reference sequence). CDR3 amino acids: CSASGVEADTQYF.

This chain links TRBV2 with TRBJ2-6; there is no DNA to check the TCRdb D call of TRBD1. This CDR3 comprises 18 residues. Germline V gene lookup returns CDR1 SNHLY and CDR2 FYNNEI. This CDR3 is CASSGDSAIFSGANVLTF.

J is TRBJ1-6 and V is TRBV5-6; the TRBD1 assignment by TCRdb is unverifiable without DNA. Germline CDR1 is SGHDT and CDR2 is YYEEEE. The CDR3 has 16 amino acids. Here the CDR3 reads CASSPGTGESDSPLHF.

The chain uses TRBV7-9 and TRBJ1-2; TCRdb gives TRBD1 as the D gene, but with no DNA this cannot be confirmed. CDR3 length: 15 amino acids. Germline V gives CDR1 SEHNR, CDR2 FQNEAQ (reference sequence). CDR3 protein: CASSSIGGSPYGYTF.

J is TRBJ2-1 and V is TRBV6-5; TCRdb designates TRBD1, a call that cannot be tested without DNA. CDR3 length equals 16 residues. Germline-derived CDR1 and CDR2 are MNHEY and SVGAGI. CDR3 sequence reads: CASSSDRKSSYNEQFF.

This chain joins TRBV29-1 and TRBJ2-1; TCRdb picks TRBD1, but there is no DNA to check that call. The CDR3 covers 14 residues. Germline V gene data show CDR1 as SQVTM and CDR2 as ANQGSEA. CDR3 sequence reads: CSVEPGWGLDEQFF.

The V gene is TRBV25-1, the J gene TRBJ2-1; TCRdb's assignment of TRBD2 cannot be checked, as there is no DNA. The CDR3 has 15 amino acids. CDR1 is MGHDK and CDR2 is SYGVNS in the germline V gene. CDR3 loop: CASSELRLARNEQFF. The full variable domain, completed using reference TRBV25-1 and TRBJ2-1, is EADIYQTPRYLVIGTGKKITLECSQTMGHDKMYWYQQDPGMELHLIHYSYGVNSTEKGDLSSESTVSRIRTEHFPLTLESARPSHTSQYLCASSELRLARNEQFFGPGTRLTVL.

This chain joins TRBV20-1 and TRBJ2-5; TCRdb returns TRBD2, unconfirmable since there is no DNA. The CDR3 is 15 amino acids. Germline lookup yields CDR1 DFQATT and CDR2 SNEGSKA (reference sequence). CDR3 sequence: CSARDSGGYQETQYF.